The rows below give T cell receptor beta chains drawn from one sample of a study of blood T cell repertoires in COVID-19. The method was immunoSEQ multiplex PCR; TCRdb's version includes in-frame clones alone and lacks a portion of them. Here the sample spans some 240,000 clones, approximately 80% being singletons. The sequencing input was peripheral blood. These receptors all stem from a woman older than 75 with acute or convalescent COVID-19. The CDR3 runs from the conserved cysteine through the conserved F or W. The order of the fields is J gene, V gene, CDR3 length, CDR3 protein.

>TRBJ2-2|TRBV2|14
CASSGQGTAGELFF
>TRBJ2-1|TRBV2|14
CASSLLTSRNEQFF
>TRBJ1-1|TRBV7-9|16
CASSHRTGPGVTEAFF
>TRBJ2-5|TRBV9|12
CASGGTQETQYF
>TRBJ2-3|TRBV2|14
CARGGLAATDTQYF
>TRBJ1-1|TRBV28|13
CASRRTGSTEAFF
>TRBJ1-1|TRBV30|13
CAWSLQAGTEAFF
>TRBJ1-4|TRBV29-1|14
CSVEDGRGEEKLFF
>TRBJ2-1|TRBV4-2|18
CASSQERNGVAPYNEQFF
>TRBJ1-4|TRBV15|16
CATSRDTGQVGEKLFF
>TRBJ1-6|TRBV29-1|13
CSVGEGGHSPLHF
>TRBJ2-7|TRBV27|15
CASSTDRGQRYEQYF
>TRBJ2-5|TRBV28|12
CASSLVRETQYF
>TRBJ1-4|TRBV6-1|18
CASSAPRGRAYPNEKLFF
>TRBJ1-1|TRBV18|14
CASSPPGANTEAFF
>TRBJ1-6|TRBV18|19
CASSPAGTGVSSYNSPLHF
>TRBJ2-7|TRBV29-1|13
CSVAAQGAYEQYF
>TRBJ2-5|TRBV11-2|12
CASSPSQETQYF
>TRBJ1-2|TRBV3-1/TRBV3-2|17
CASSQLGQGIVYYGYTF
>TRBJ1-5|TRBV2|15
CASKIGQGPNQPQHF